These T cell receptor beta chains were read from a single sample in a study of T cells in Graves' hyperthyroidism and ophthalmopathy. From the multiplex PCR reads, TCRdb called clonotypes with MiXCR, one entry per CDR3 protein. The sample consists of under 400,000 distinct CDR3 sequences, 15% to 20% of them appearing once. Material for sequencing was blood. These receptor sequences come from a woman aged 45-65 years with Graves' hyperthyroidism. The CDR3 runs from the conserved cysteine through the conserved F or W. D genes are given only for firm matches. Part of the rows lack a size; the others show once, few, many or a class for expanded clones.

abundance | d_gene | j_gene | v_gene | CDR3nt | CDR3aa
. | . | TRBJ1-3 | TRBV5-1 | TGCGCCAGCAGAACGGACGGAAGCTCTGGAAACACCATATATTTT | CASRTDGSSGNTIYF
few | . | TRBJ2-7 | TRBV3-1 | TGTGCCAGCAGCCAAGATACACAGATCTACGAGCAGTACTTC | CASSQDTQIYEQYF
many | . | TRBJ2-5 | TRBV3-1 | TGTGCCAGCAGCCTAGTACAGTTCCAAGAGACCCAGTACTTC | CASSLVQFQETQYF
many | . | TRBJ2-1 | TRBV11-2 | TGTGCCAGCAGCCCTGGACAGGGTAGGCGGCTAGCGGGCTACAATGAGCAGTTCTTC | CASSPGQGRRLAGYNEQFF
. | TRBD1 | TRBJ2-1 | TRBV14 | TGTGCCAGCAGCCACGAACCGGGACAGGTTGTCTTC | CASSHEPGQVVF
few | TRBD1 | TRBJ1-1 | TRBV9 | TGTGCCAGCAGCGCAACAGGGGGTGAGAACACTGAAGCTTTCTTT | CASSATGGENTEAFF
. | TRBD1 | TRBJ2-2 | TRBV6-2/TRBV6-3 | TGTGCCAGCAGTTTCGACAGGGGGAACACCGGGGAGCTGTTTTTT | CASSFDRGNTGELFF
. | . | TRBJ2-3 | TRBV20-1 | TGCAGTGAGCGGTCCCGGGAAGATACGCAGTATTTT | CSERSREDTQYF
few | TRBD1 | TRBJ2-4 | TRBV7-3 | TGTGCCAGCAGCGCCGGACAGGGGAGGGACATTCAGTACTTC | CASSAGQGRDIQYF
many | . | TRBJ2-5 | TRBV12-3/TRBV12-4 | TGTGCCACCTCGAAGGGGGGGGCGGCGGAGACCCAGTACTTC | CATSKGGAAETQYF
. | . | TRBJ1-1 | TRBV6-1 | TGTGCCAGCAGTCTATTTGCAGGGGAGGACACTGAAGCTTTCTTT | CASSLFAGEDTEAFF
many | TRBD1 | TRBJ1-1 | TRBV7-3 | TGTGCCAGCAGCTTAACGGGGACAGTTACTGAAGCTTTCTTT | CASSLTGTVTEAFF
few | . | TRBJ1-5 | TRBV6-1 | TGTGCCAGCAGTGAAAGTCAGGGACAACAGCCCCAGCATTTT | CASSESQGQQPQHF
. | . | TRBJ1-2 | TRBV6-1 | TGTGCCAGCGGTGACAGAGGTGGCTACACCTTC | CASGDRGGYTF
many | . | TRBJ1-3 | TRBV30 | TGTGCCTGCCAGTCAGGAGCGCCTGGAAACACCATATATTTT | CACQSGAPGNTIYF
many | . | TRBJ2-5 | TRBV6-1 | TGTGCCAGCAGTGGAGTACGACAGTCCGCCGAGACCCAGTACTTC | CASSGVRQSAETQYF
. | TRBD1 | TRBJ1-5 | TRBV27 | TGTGCCAGAACCGGGACAGATAATAGCAATCAGCCCCAGCATTTT | CARTGTDNSNQPQHF
many | TRBD1 | TRBJ1-2 | TRBV18 | TGTGCCAGCTCACCGTCGGGACAGGGGGCGCTTAAGTATGGCTACACCTTC | CASSPSGQGALKYGYTF
. | . | TRBJ1-6 | TRBV5-1 | TGCGCCAGCTCAGGATGGCAAGGGGATTCACCCCTCCACTTT | CASSGWQGDSPLHF
many | . | TRBJ1-4 | TRBV6-1 | TGTGCCAGCAGTAAAGACAGAGGAGATGAAAAACTGTTTTTT | CASSKDRGDEKLFF
many | . | TRBJ2-7 | TRBV28 | TGTGCCACCCAGGGGTACGAGCAGTACTTC | CATQGYEQYF
. | TRBD1 | TRBJ1-1 | TRBV5-1 | TGCGCCAGCAGCTCTTTAGACAGGGGAACATTTGCTTTCTTT | CASSSLDRGTFAFF
. | TRBD2 | TRBJ2-3 | TRBV10-3 | TGTGCCCCATACTCCCGGGGGGCGTTAAATCTAGCGGGCAGAAATACGCAGTATTTT | CAPYSRGALNLAGRNTQYF
many | . | TRBJ2-5 | TRBV11-2 | TGTGCCAGCAGCTTGGGACGGGTACAAGAGACCCAGTACTTC | CASSLGRVQETQYF
few | . | TRBJ1-1 | TRBV20-1 | TGCAGTGCTAGAAGGCAGAAAGCTTTCTTT | CSARRQKAFF
. | . | TRBJ2-1 | TRBV6-1 | TGTGCCAGCAGTGAAGGGGCTAGTGGGCAGTTCTTC | CASSEGASGQFF
. | . | TRBJ1-2 | TRBV6-1 | TGTGCCAGCAGTGAAAATTTCTGGGAAGCGAGAGGCTACACCTTC | CASSENFWEARGYTF
. | TRBD1 | TRBJ1-1 | TRBV25-1 | TGTGCCAGCAGGGGACAGGGGGCGGGCCGCACTGAAGCTTTCTTT | CASRGQGAGRTEAFF
few | . | TRBJ2-1 | TRBV27 | TGTGCCAGCAGTTTAACATACCTCTCCTACAATGAGCAGTTCTTC | CASSLTYLSYNEQFF
. | . | TRBJ2-1 | TRBV7-3 | TGTGCCAGCAGCTTAACGTTATGGCGGCATATACTCTTCAATGAGCAGTTCTTC | CASSLTLWRHILFNEQFF
few | TRBD2 | TRBJ2-3 | TRBV4-2 | TGTGCCAGCAGCCAAGTAGCGGGGGGCGTTTGGGATACGCAGTATTTT | CASSQVAGGVWDTQYF
many | TRBD2 | TRBJ2-1 | TRBV27 | TGTGCCAGCAGAACGGGACTATCTATCTACAATGAGCAGTTCTTC | CASRTGLSIYNEQFF